This TCR beta chain appears in the sequencing data of a study of T cells in Graves' hyperthyroidism and ophthalmopathy. Uncontrolled infection, other autoimmune disease, pregnancy or lactation barred patients from enrollment. Germline assignment: CDR1 MNHNS and CDR2 SASEGT. Trimming stripped 7 bases from V and 4 bases from J, with 16 bases between. This CDR3 region has 14 residues. Template material for amplifying TCR beta CDR3 regions consisted of RNA transcripts. Primed by the HTBI set, a first-round RT-PCR was run on the TCR CDR3. TCRdb analysed the multiplex PCR reads with MiXCR anew, one entry per CDR3 protein. In the table there are 350,000 or so distinct CDR3 sequences, 18% of which are singletons. This clonotype appeared a few times.

This chain connects TRBV6-1 to TRBJ1-1; D is undetermined. The source is a woman between 50 and 59 years old with Graves' hyperthyroidism. Sequencing input: blood. The DNA for the CDR3 is TGTGCCAGCAACCCCCCGGGTAGGGCCACTGAAGCTTTCTTT. Translated, it gives CASNPPGRATEAFF.